Below, 27 T cell receptor beta chains from the same sample are listed, as sequenced in a study of shared clonotypes between healthy human individuals. Cells designated naive CD8 were CD45RO-negative and were positively selected for CCR7, with terminally differentiated effector memory CD45RA+ cells excluded. Clones were read by immunoSEQ multiplex PCR, and TCRdb kept only the in-frame ones, dropping some. The sample lists nearly 600,000 clones, nearly 97% occurring once. The specimen sequenced was naive CD8+ T cells sorted from blood. The receptor set was obtained from a woman aged 25 to 45 in good health.

The J gene is TRBJ2-2, the V gene TRBV27; 15 bases are shared with TRBD2. The V gene end was trimmed by 2 bases and the J gene end by 6 bases; junction bases not matched to a gene: 4. Germline V CDR1 and CDR2: MNHEY, SMNVEV (reference sequence). This CDR3 has 17 residues. The CDR3: CASSLGLAGGSAGELFF. CDR3 coding DNA: TGTGCCAGCAGTTTAGGACTAGCGGGAGGGTCGGCCGGGGAGCTGTTTTTT.

The CDR3 region is CASSPGLAGSYEQYF. The CDR3 coding sequence is TGTGCCAGCAGTCCTGGACTAGCGGGATCCTACGAGCAGTACTTC. The J gene is TRBJ2-7, the V gene TRBV27, with 12 bases lining up with TRBD2. The CDR3 loop spans 15 amino acids. CDR1 and CDR2 from the germline V gene are MNHEY and SMNVEV (reference sequence). Unmatched junction bases numbered 3, after V lost 5 bases and J lost 1 base.

The V and J genes are TRBV27 and TRBJ2-7; the match to TRBD2 covers 7 bases. The trim removed 5 bases at V and 4 bases at J, leaving 11 bases unmatched. Per the germline V gene, CDR1 is MNHEY and CDR2 is SMNVEV (reference sequence). The CDR3 consists of 15 residues. In DNA form, the CDR3 reads TGTGCCAGCAGTCTAGCGGAGATGGGGTTGTACGAGCAGTACTTC. Translating it yields CASSLAEMGLYEQYF.

The chain employs TRBV6-1 and TRBJ1-1; D is uncertain. There are 13 residues in the CDR3. Germline loops: CDR1 MNHNS, CDR2 SASEGT. Deletions cut 11 bases from V and 4 bases from J, with 17 bases between. DNA of the CDR3: TGTGCCTGTGGATCTAGAGGGATCACTGAAGCTTTCTTT. Its translation: CACGSRGITEAFF.

The chain has TRBV28 and TRBJ1-4, with 9 nucleotides matching TRBD1. J gave up 7 bases and V 4 bases, and 4 bases lay outside the gene matches. CDR3 size: 14 residues. Germline values: CDR1 MDHEN, CDR2 SYDVKM. The CDR3 loop reads CASSSGTGREKLFF. DNA of the CDR3: TGTGCCAGCAGTTCCGGGACAGGGCGTGAAAAACTGTTTTTT.

The rearrangement uses TRBV2 and TRBJ2-7, with D possibly matching TRBD2 (5 bases). CDR1 is SNHLY, CDR2 FYNNEI, per germline. Trimming cost V 8 bases and J 4 bases, with 18 bases left between them. The CDR3 is made up of 14 amino acids. The CDR3, as DNA: TGTGCCAGCCCCACCTCGGGAATAGGGTACGAGCAGTACTTC. Its translation: CASPTSGIGYEQYF.

The V gene is TRBV5-6, the J gene TRBJ1-5, with D possibly TRBD1 on 5 matching bases. This CDR3 has 12 amino acids. Germline CDR1 SGHDT, CDR2 YYEEEE. V shed 4 bases and J shed 5 bases, with 7 bases lying between them. This CDR3 reads CASSEQDQPQHF. As DNA, the CDR3 is TGTGCCAGCAGCGAACAGGATCAGCCCCAGCATTTT. Looking up the rest from reference TRBV5-6 and TRBJ1-5 gives the full variable domain: DAGVTQSPTHLIKTRGQQVTLRCSPKSGHDTVSWYQQALGQGPQFIFQYYEEEERQRGNFPDRFSGHQFPNYSSELNVNALLLGDSALYLCASSEQDQPQHFGDGTRLSIL.

V usage is TRBV6-5 and J usage is TRBJ2-7; the D gene is possibly TRBD1 (6 bases). Germline assignment: CDR1 MNHEY and CDR2 SVGAGI. Trimming left V 5 bases short and J 3 bases short, with 11 bases between. This CDR3 contains 13 residues. Here the CDR3 DNA reads TGTGCCAGCAGTGTACAGGGAAACTACGAGCAGTACTTC. It yields the protein CASSVQGNYEQYF.

This CDR3 reads CASSFGGSTDTQYF. CDR3 DNA sequence: TGTGCCAGCAGCTTTGGCGGGAGCACAGATACGCAGTATTTT. The chain carries TRBV5-6 and TRBJ2-3, with D maybe TRBD2 (5 bases). The germline V gene has CDR1 SGHDT and CDR2 YYEEEE. The length of the CDR3 is 14 residues. V lost 2 bases to trimming and J lost 0 bases, with 7 bases between them.

This clone was counted a single time. The V and J genes are TRBV27 and TRBJ2-7, with TRBD1 as a possible D gene (5 bases). The CDR3 has 14 amino acids. Germline CDR1 is MNHEY and CDR2 is SMNVEV (reference sequence). V was cut by 5 bases and J by 0 bases, with 11 bases left in between. The CDR3 reads CASSLHRSSYEQYF. In DNA, the CDR3 is TGTGCCAGCAGTCTTCACAGGAGCTCCTACGAGCAGTACTTC.

The rearrangement joins TRBV11-2 to TRBJ2-5; D is undetermined. The last part of the DNA fits TRBJ2-7 better; the J call may be wrong. This CDR3 region has 11 residues. The germline V gene encodes CDR1 SGHAT and CDR2 FQNNGV. CDR3 bases: TGTGCCAGCAGCTTAGGGGACGAGCAGTACTTC. Protein product: CASSLGDEQYF.

This clone was recorded once. This chain links TRBV9 with TRBJ1-2; 10 nucleotides match TRBD1. There are 16 residues in the CDR3. The germline CDR1 and CDR2 sequences are SGDLS and YYNGEE. Germline trimming cut 4 bases from V and 8 bases from J; bases unmatched to any gene: 14. CDR3 bases: TGTGCCAGCAGCCTCGACCGGGACAGGGGATTCCACGGCTACACCTTC. Protein sequence: CASSLDRDRGFHGYTF. The whole variable domain, filled in from reference TRBV9 and TRBJ1-2, reads DSGVTQTPKHLITATGQRVTLRCSPRSGDLSVYWYQQSLDQGLQFLIQYYNGEERAKGNILERFSAQQFPDLHSELNLSSLELGDSALYFCASSLDRDRGFHGYTFGSGTRLTVV.

This chain joins TRBV6-4 and TRBJ1-2; possible D gene TRBD1, 5 bases. Between the trimmed V and J ends, which lost 2 bases and 7 bases, there was a span of 8 bases. The length of the CDR3 is 12 residues. Germline CDR1 and CDR2: MRHNA and SNTAGT. The DNA of the CDR3 is TGTGCCAGCAGTGACCGCAGGGCTGGCTACACCTTC. Its protein product is CASSDRRAGYTF.

CDR3 amino acids: CASSGTTYSNQPQHF. In DNA, the CDR3 is TGTGCCAGCAGCGGGACAACTTATAGCAATCAGCCCCAGCATTTT. V usage is TRBV6-6 and J usage is TRBJ1-5; maybe TRBD1 (6 bases). CDR3 size: 15 residues. Germline CDR1 is MNHNY and CDR2 is SVGAGI (reference sequence). Trimming pared 6 bases from V and 0 bases from J, leaving 12 bases between.

As DNA, the CDR3 is TGTGCCAGCAGCTTGTCAACAGGTACGATCACTGAAGCTTTCTTT. Translation: CASSLSTGTITEAFF. This sequence joins TRBV5-5 and TRBJ1-1; a possible D gene is TRBD1 (5 bases). This CDR3 is built from 15 residues. Germline V gene lookup returns CDR1 SGHKS and CDR2 YYEKEE (reference sequence). V dropped 1 base and J dropped 4 bases, with 14 bases sitting between them. Filled out from reference TRBV5-5 and TRBJ1-1, the complete variable domain reads DAGVTQSPTHLIKTRGQQVTLRCSPISGHKSVSWYQQVLGQGPQFIFQYYEKEERGRGNFPDRFSARQFPNYSSELNVNALLLGDSALYLCASSLSTGTITEAFFGQGTRLTVV.

About this clone: Its ends do not fully match the called genes, so a read error is possible. The J gene is TRBJ2-7, the V gene TRBV10-3; the D gene could be TRBD1 or TRBD2 (6 bases each). CDR1 and CDR2 (germline): ENHRY, SYGVKD. The CDR3 is made up of 11 amino acids. In DNA, the CDR3 is TGTGCCATCACCTCAAAGGGGGACTTGAGCTTC. Its protein is CAITSKGDLSF.

The J gene is TRBJ2-2, the V gene TRBV27, with TRBD2 identical over 12 bases. CDR1 MNHEY and CDR2 SMNVEV come from the germline V gene (reference sequence). The V segment lost 1 base and the J segment 5 bases; nucleotides outside the gene matches: 2. The CDR3 has 16 residues. The CDR3 bases are TGTGCCAGCAGTTTATTGGGGACTAGCGGGACCGGGGAGCTGTTTTTT. The encoded protein is CASSLLGTSGTGELFF.

This clone came up a few times. V usage is TRBV10-1 and J usage is TRBJ2-1; no firm D call. V lost 2 bases and J 10 bases, leaving 6 bases between the germline ends. Germline V gene lookup returns CDR1 WNHNN and CDR2 SYGVQD (reference sequence). The CDR3 sequence is 11 residues long. The CDR3 is CASSENGEQFF. The DNA for the CDR3 is TGCGCCAGCAGTGAGAACGGCGAGCAGTTCTTC.

This chain connects TRBV5-6 to TRBJ2-7; D not certain. V was pared by 1 base and J by 2 bases, with 10 bases between. The CDR3 length is 14 residues. Germline V CDR1 and CDR2: SGHDT, YYEEEE. In nucleotides, the CDR3 is TGTGCCAGCAGCTTGTCGGGTGCCACCTACGAGCAGTACTTC. Residues: CASSLSGATYEQYF.

This clone was seen only once. J is TRBJ1-2 and V is TRBV28; weak D call: TRBD1 (6 bases). The CDR3 contains 15 residues. The V gene's germline CDR1 is MDHEN and CDR2 SYDVKM. V was pared by 8 bases and J by 1 base, with 17 bases between. The CDR3 bases are TGTGCCAGCCGAATGAGACAGGACGGTAACTATGGCTACACCTTC. Its translation: CASRMRQDGNYGYTF.

There are a few counts of this clone. The J gene is TRBJ1-2, the V gene TRBV29-1, with D unclear. The V end was cut by 3 bases, the J end by 4 bases, with 6 bases between. The CDR3 is 11 residues long. In germline, CDR1 is SQVTM, CDR2 ANQGSEA. CDR3 DNA sequence: TGCAGCGTTGACAGCCCCTATGGCTACACCTTC. It translates to CSVDSPYGYTF.

The CDR3 bases are TGTGCCAGCAGTCGTGAAACCGGGACTGGTATCAATGAGCAGTTCTTC. Translation: CASSRETGTGINEQFF. The chain uses TRBV7-6 and TRBJ2-1; a possible D gene is TRBD2 (6 bases). V lost 6 bases, J lost 6 bases, and 21 bases lay in between. Germline loops: CDR1 SGHVS, CDR2 FNYEAQ. This CDR3 is built from 16 residues. The full variable domain, in which reference TRBV7-6 and TRBJ2-1 provide the parts outside the CDR3, is GAGVSQSPRYKVTKRGQDVALRCDPISGHVSLYWYRQALGQGPEFLTYFNYEAQQDKSGLPNDRFSAERPEGSISTLTIQRTEQRDSAMYRCASSRETGTGINEQFFGPGTRLTVL.

This chain links TRBV5-6 with TRBJ1-6; possible D gene TRBD1, 6 bases. V was pared by 4 bases and J by 0 bases, with 14 bases between. The CDR3 spans 17 residues. CDR1 and CDR2 from the germline V gene are SGHDT and YYEEEE. CDR3 protein: CASSGYDRSSYNSPLHF. CDR3 nucleotides: TGTGCCAGCAGCGGGTACGACAGGAGCTCCTATAATTCACCCCTCCACTTT.

This clone has a single count. The J gene is TRBJ2-7, the V gene TRBV4-2; 10 nucleotides align to TRBD2. Trimming took 6 bases from V and 6 from J; bases not matched to a gene: 5. This CDR3 is built from 13 residues. Germline CDR1 LGHNA, CDR2 YNFKEQ. The CDR3, as DNA: TGTGCCAGCAGACCTAGCGGGAGTGCCGAGCAGTACTTC. This sequence encodes CASRPSGSAEQYF.

The rearrangement joins TRBV19 to TRBJ1-2, with no clear D. This CDR3 has 11 residues. V shed 5 bases and J shed 8 bases, with 9 bases lying between them. Germline V CDR1 and CDR2: LNHDA, SQIVND (reference sequence). The CDR3: CASSGPRGYTF. As DNA, the CDR3 is TGTGCCAGTAGTGGCCCAAGGGGCTACACCTTC.

The CDR3 DNA sequence: TGCAGCGTTGGAGGAGGGAGACAAAATGAAAAACTGTTTTTT. Its protein is CSVGGGRQNEKLFF. This chain links TRBV29-1 with TRBJ1-4; D is undetermined. V lost 4 bases, J lost 5 bases, and 14 bases lay in between. The germline V gene has CDR1 SQVTM and CDR2 ANQGSEA. The CDR3 consists of 14 residues.

The chain combines TRBV25-1 with TRBJ1-1; D is possibly TRBD1 (5 bases). The CDR3 is made up of 12 amino acids. The germline V gene has CDR1 MGHDK and CDR2 SYGVNS. V lost 5 bases to trimming and J lost 4 bases, with 8 bases between them. CDR3 DNA sequence: TGTGCCAGCAGTATGAGGGGCACTGAAGCTTTCTTT. Encoded protein: CASSMRGTEAFF.